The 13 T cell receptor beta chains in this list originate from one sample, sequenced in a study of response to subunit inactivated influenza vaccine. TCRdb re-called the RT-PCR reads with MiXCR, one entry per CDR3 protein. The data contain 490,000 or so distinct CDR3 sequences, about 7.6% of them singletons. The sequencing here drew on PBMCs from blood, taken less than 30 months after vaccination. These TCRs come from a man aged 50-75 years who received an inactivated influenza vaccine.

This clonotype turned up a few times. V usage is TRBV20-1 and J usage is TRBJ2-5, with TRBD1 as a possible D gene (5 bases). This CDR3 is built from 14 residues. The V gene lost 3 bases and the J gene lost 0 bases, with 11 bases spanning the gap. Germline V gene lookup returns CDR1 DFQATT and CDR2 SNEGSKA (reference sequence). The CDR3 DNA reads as TGCAGTGCTAGTCTAGGGGCTAACCAAGAGACCCAGTACTTC. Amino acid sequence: CSASLGANQETQYF.

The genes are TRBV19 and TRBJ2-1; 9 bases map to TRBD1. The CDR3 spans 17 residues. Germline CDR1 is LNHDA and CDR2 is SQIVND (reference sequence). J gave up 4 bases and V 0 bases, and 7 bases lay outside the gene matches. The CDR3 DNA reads TGTGCCAGTAGTATAGAGGGGACAGGGATGAGATACAATGAGCAGTTCTTC. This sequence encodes CASSIEGTGMRYNEQFF.

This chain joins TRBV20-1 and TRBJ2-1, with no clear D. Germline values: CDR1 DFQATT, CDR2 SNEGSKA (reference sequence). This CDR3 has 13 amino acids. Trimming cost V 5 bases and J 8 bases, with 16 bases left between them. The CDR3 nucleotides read TGCAGTGCTCACCCTCGGCGTGGGGATGAGCAGTTCTTC. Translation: CSAHPRRGDEQFF.

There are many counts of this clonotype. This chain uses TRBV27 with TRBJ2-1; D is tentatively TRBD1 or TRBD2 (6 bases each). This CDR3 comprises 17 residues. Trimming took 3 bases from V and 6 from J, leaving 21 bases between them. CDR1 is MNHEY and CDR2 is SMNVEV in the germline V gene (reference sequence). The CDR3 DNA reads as TGTGCCAGCAGTTTCGGGGGCCTAACGCAGGGGCCCAATGAGCAGTTCTTC. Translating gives CASSFGGLTQGPNEQFF.

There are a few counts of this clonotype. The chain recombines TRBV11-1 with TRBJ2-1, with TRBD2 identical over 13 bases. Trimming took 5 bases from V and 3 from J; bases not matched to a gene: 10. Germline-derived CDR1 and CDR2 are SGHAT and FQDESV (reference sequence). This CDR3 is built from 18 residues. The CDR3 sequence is CASSPGTSGAGFYNEQFF. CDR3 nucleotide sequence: TGTGCCAGCAGCCCCGGGACTAGCGGGGCAGGCTTCTACAATGAGCAGTTCTTC.

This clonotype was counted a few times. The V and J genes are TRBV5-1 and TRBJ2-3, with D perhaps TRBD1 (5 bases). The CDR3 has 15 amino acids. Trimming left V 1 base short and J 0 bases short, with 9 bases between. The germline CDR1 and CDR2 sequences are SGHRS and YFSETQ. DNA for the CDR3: TGCGCCAGCAGCTTGTTGGACACAAGCACAGATACGCAGTATTTT. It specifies CASSLLDTSTDTQYF.

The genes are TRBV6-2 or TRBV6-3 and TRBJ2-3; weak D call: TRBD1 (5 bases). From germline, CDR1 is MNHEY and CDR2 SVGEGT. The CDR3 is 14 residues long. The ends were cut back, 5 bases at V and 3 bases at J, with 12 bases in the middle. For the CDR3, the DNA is TGTGCCAGCAGTGCAGGGAAAAGAACAGATACGCAGTATTTT. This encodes CASSAGKRTDTQYF.

The CDR3 coding sequence is TGCAGCGTTGAGGCCGGGACTAGCTTTACGCAGTATTTT. Translated: CSVEAGTSFTQYF. The chain combines TRBV29-1 with TRBJ2-3; 9 nucleotides align to TRBD2. The CDR3 has 13 amino acids. The germline V gene has CDR1 SQVTM and CDR2 ANQGSEA. V trimming: 3 bases; J trimming: 8 bases; junction bases outside the gene matches: 6.

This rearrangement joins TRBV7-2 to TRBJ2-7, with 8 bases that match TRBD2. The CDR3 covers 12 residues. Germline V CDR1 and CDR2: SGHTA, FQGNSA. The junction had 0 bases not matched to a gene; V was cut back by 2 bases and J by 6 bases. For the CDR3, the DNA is TGTGCCAGCAGCTTACTAGCGGGCGAGCAGTACTTC. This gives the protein CASSLLAGEQYF.

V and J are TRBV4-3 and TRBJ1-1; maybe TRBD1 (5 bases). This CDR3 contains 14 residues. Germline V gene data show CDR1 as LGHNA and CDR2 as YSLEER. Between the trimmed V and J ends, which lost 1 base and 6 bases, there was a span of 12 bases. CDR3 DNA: TGCGCCAGCAGCCAAGCAGGGACTTTAGCTGAAGCTTTCTTT. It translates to CASSQAGTLAEAFF.

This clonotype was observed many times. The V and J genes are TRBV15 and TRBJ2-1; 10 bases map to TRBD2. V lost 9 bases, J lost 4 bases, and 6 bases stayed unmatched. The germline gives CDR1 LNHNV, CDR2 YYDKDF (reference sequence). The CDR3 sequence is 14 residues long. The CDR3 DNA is TGTGCCACGAACCTAGCGGGGGCTTACAATGAGCAGTTCTTC. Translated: CATNLAGAYNEQFF.

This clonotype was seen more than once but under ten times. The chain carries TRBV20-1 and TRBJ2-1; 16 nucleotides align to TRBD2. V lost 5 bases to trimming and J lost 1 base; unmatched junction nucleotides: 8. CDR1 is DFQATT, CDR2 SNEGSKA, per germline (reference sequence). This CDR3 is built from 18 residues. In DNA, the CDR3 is TGCAGTGCTCCCCCCGGGACTAGCGGGAGGGGGTCCTACAATGAGCAGTTCTTC. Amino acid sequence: CSAPPGTSGRGSYNEQFF.

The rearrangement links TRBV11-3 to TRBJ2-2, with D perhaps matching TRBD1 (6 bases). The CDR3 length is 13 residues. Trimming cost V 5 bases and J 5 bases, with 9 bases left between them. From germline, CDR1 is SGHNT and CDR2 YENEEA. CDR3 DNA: TGTGCCAGCAGCGGGACACAAACCGGGGAGCTGTTTTTT. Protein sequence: CASSGTQTGELFF.